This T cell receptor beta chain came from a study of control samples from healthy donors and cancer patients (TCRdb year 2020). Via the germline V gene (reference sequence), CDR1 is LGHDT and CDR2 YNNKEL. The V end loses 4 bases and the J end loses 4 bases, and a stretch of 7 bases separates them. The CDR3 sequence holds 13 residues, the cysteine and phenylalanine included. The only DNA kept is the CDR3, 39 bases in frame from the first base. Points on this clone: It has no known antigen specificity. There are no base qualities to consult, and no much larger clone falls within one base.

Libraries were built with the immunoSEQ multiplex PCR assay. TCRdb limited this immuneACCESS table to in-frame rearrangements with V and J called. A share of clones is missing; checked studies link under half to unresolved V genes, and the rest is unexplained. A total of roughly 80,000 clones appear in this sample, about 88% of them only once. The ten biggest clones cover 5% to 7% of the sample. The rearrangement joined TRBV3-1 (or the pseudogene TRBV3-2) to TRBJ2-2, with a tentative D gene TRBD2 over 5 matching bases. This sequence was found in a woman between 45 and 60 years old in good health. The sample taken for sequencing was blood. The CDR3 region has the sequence CASSRGATGELFF. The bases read TGTGCCAGCAGCCGGGGAGCCACCGGGGAGCTGTTTTTT.